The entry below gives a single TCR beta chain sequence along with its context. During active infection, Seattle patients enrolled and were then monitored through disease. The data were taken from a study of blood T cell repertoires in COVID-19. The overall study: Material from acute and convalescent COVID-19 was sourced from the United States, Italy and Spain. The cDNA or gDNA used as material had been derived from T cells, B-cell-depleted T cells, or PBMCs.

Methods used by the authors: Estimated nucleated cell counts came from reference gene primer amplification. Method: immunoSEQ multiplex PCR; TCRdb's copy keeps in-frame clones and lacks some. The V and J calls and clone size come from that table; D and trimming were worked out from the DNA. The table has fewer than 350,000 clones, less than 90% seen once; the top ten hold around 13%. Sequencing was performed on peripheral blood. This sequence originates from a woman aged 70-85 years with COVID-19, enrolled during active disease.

CDR3 in DNA: TGCGCCAGCAGTCTAGCGGGGGGATGGAATGAGCAGTTCTTC. This sequence encodes CASSLAGGWNEQFF. This rearrangement joins TRBV10-2 to TRBJ2-1; 11 nucleotides line up with TRBD2. This CDR3 has 14 residues. The germline CDR1 and CDR2 sequences are WSHSY and SAAADI. With 5 bases clipped from V and 7 bases from J, the junction kept 4 bases outside the gene matches.